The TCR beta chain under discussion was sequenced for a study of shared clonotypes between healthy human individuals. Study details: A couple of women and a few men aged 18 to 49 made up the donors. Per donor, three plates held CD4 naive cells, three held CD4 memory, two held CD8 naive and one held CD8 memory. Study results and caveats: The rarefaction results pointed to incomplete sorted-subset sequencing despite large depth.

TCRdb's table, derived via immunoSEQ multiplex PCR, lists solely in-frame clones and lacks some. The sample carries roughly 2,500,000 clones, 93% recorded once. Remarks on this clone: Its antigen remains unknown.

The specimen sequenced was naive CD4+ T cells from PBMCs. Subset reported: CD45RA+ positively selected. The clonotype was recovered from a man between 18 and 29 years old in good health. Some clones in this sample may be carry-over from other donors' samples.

In DNA, the CDR3 is TGTGCCAGCAGCCGACTTATACCCCAAGAGACCCAGTACTTC. Encoded protein: CASSRLIPQETQYF. This sequence joins TRBV16 and TRBJ2-5; D is undetermined. The V end was cut by 4 bases, the J end by 1 base, with 10 bases between. CDR1 is KGHSY and CDR2 is FQNENV in the germline V gene. The CDR3 runs to 14 residues. Full variable domain (remainder filled in from reference TRBV16 and TRBJ2-5): GEEVAQTPKHLVRGEGQKAKLYCAPIKGHSYVFWYQQVLKNEFKFLISFQNENVFDETGMPKERFSAKCLPNSPCSLEIQATKLEDSAVYFCASSRLIPQETQYFGPGTRLLVL.